The clone carrying this TCR beta chain was seen many times. These data originate in a study of neurological immune-mediated disorders. 5'RACE employing 10-nucleotide random UMIs yielded the cDNA. Every sequencing run generated in excess of 180 million TCR-beta sequences. These sequences covered 15-18 subjects. Each CDR3 protein is one row after TCRdb ran MiXCR on the 5' RACE reads. The repertoire includes some 49,000 distinct CDR3 sequences, around 13% of them detected once, and 3.5% to 5% sits in the top ten. The time point: longitudinal time-point 2. The germline V and J ends were trimmed by 1 base and 3 bases, with 7 bases remaining between them. The length of the CDR3 is 13 residues. The germline V gene encodes CDR1 DFQATT and CDR2 SNEGSKA (reference sequence).

This sequence was found in a male donor with HTLV-1-associated myelopathy (HAM/TSP). Sequencing used PBMCs. The chain has TRBV20-1 and TRBJ2-1; possibly TRBD2 for D (5 bases). DNA for the CDR3: TGCAGTGCTAGAGCCGGGGTCTACAATGAGCAGTTCTTC. It codes for CSARAGVYNEQFF.